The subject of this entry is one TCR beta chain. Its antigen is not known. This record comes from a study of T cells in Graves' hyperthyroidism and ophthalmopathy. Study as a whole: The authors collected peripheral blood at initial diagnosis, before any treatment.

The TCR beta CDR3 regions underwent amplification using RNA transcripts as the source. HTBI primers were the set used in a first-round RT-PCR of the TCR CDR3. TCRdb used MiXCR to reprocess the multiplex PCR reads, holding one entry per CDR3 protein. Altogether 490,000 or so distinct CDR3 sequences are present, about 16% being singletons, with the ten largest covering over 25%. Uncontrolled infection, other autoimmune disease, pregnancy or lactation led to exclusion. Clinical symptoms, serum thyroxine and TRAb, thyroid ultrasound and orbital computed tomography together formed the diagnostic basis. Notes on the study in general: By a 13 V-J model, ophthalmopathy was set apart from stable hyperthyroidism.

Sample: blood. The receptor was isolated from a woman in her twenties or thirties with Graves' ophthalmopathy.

The CDR3 protein is CSVEVNRVGGYTF. DNA of the CDR3: TGCAGCGTTGAAGTTAACAGGGTTGGTGGCTACACCTTC. The V gene is TRBV29-1, the J gene TRBJ1-2, with D possibly being TRBD1 (6 bases). The CDR3 consists of 13 residues. Germline-derived CDR1 and CDR2 are SQVTM and ANQGSEA. Trimming pared 1 base from V and 7 bases from J, leaving 13 bases between.